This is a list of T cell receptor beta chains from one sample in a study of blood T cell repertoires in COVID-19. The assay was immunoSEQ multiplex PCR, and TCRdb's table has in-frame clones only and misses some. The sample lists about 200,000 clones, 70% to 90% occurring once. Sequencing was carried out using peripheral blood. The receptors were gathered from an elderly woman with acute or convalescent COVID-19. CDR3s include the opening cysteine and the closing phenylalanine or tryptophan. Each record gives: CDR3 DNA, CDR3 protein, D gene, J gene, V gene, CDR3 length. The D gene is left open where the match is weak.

TGTGCCAGCAGCTTAGCAGGCCCCCAGGGACTGAGAAACACCATATATTTT	CASSLAGPQGLRNTIYF	-	TRBJ1-3	TRBV11-2	17
TGCGCCAGCAGCTCACTAGCGGGAAACACCGGGGAGCTGTTTTTT	CASSSLAGNTGELFF	TRBD2	TRBJ2-2	TRBV5-1	15
TGTGCCAGCCCGCGGCCTCTCAACAGGAATGAGCAGTTCTTC	CASPRPLNRNEQFF	-	TRBJ2-1	TRBV11-3	14
TGTGCCAGCTCACAACCCCAGAACACTGAAGCTTTCTTT	CASSQPQNTEAFF	-	TRBJ1-1	TRBV18	13
TGCGCCAGCAGCTTCATAGCGGGAGGGGGCTACAATGAGCAGTTCTTC	CASSFIAGGGYNEQFF	TRBD2	TRBJ2-1	TRBV5-1	16
TGTGCCAGCAGCTTGGGCAGAGACTATGGCTACACCTTC	CASSLGRDYGYTF	-	TRBJ1-2	TRBV11-2	13
TGTGCCAGTAGTGGGGGACAGGGGGTTATCAATGAGCAGTTCTTC	CASSGGQGVINEQFF	TRBD1	TRBJ2-1	TRBV19	15
TGTGCCAGCAGTAGGGACAGGGGGGAACCCTACGAGCAGTACTTC	CASSRDRGEPYEQYF	TRBD1	TRBJ2-7	TRBV7-3	15
TGTGCCAGCAGCCAACAGGGGGCACGCAATCAGCCCCAGCATTTT	CASSQQGARNQPQHF	TRBD1	TRBJ1-5	TRBV6-5	15
TGTGCCAGCAGCCCACGGGAGACCTACAATGAGCAGTTCTTC	CASSPRETYNEQFF	-	TRBJ2-1	TRBV7-2	14
TGTGCCACCAGCAGAGAGGGGGCAGGGGGCTTTGGCTACACCTTC	CATSREGAGGFGYTF	TRBD1	TRBJ1-2	TRBV15	15
TGTGCCAGCAGCTTGGGACAGGAAAAACTGTTTTTT	CASSLGQEKLFF	TRBD1	TRBJ1-4	TRBV11-2	12